Below, one TCR beta chain is given with its context. Its antigen remains unknown. Per the germline V gene, CDR1 is MNHEY and CDR2 is SMNVEV (reference sequence). The CDR3 totals 13 residues. Trimming left V 5 bases short and J 0 bases short, with 5 bases between. Libraries were prepared by immunoSEQ multiplex PCR; TCRdb keeps only in-frame clonotypes and omits some of them. The table records 150,000 to 200,000 clones, about 90% of them present only once. This sample was taken from a study of T cell responses to AZD1222 COVID-19 vaccine. Study observations and caveats: Among vaccine-associated CD4 TCRs, coverage spanned spike, with dominance at 160-218 and 743-854. Nearly half of spike-specific TCRs reportedly target unmutated variant regions. Clonal diversity was possibly underestimated, and the donors were mostly white British, with more females.

The sequence derives from an adult who received the AZD1222 COVID-19 vaccine. The sequences come from peripheral blood, collected 28 days after the second AZD1222 dose. The chain couples TRBV27 to TRBJ1-5; D unclear. The CDR3 sequence: CASSDYSNQPQHF. In DNA, the CDR3 is TGTGCCAGCAGTGACTATAGCAATCAGCCCCAGCATTTT.